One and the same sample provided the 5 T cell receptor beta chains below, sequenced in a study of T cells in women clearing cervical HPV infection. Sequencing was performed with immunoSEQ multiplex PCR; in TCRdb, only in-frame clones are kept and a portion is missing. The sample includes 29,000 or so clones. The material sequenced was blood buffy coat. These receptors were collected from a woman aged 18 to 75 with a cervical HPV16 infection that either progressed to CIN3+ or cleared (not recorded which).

The CDR3: CASSRQGAINEQFF. Partial CDR3 DNA: TGTGCCAGCTCAAGGCAGGGGGCTATCAATGAG. The chain couples TRBV6-4 to TRBJ2-1, with 8 bases lining up with TRBD1. The missing CDR3 end, 3 residues past where the read stops, is filled in from the germline J gene. The germline CDR1 and CDR2 sequences are MRHNA and SNTAGT. Unmatched junction bases numbered 9, after V lost 8 bases and J lost 6 bases. There are 14 residues in the CDR3.

The CDR3 loop is CASSIGQGGVYGYTF. CDR3 bases read: TGTGCCAGCAGCATCGGACAGGGGGGTGTCTATGGC. The V call is TRBV7-9, the J call TRBJ1-2; 10 bases are a match to TRBD1. The read gets to within 3 residues of the CDR3 end, and the germline J gene fills in the rest. CDR3 length: 15 residues. After removal of 5 bases from V and 4 bases from J, the junction contained 7 bases not matched to a gene. Germline V lookup: CDR1 SEHNR, CDR2 FQNEAQ (reference sequence).

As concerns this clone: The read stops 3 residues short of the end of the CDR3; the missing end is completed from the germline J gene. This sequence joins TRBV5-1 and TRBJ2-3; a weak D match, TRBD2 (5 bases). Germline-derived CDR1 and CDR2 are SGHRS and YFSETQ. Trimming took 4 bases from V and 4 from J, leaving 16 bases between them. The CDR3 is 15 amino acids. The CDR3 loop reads CASSAGPLPSDTQYF. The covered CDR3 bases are TGCGCCAGCAGCGCGGGCCCACTCCCCTCAGATACG. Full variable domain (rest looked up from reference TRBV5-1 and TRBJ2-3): KAGVTQTPRYLIKTRGQQVTLSCSPISGHRSVSWYQQTPGQGLQFLFEYFSETQRNKGNFPGRFSGRQFSNSRSEMNVSTLELGDSALYLCASSAGPLPSDTQYFGPGTRLTVL.

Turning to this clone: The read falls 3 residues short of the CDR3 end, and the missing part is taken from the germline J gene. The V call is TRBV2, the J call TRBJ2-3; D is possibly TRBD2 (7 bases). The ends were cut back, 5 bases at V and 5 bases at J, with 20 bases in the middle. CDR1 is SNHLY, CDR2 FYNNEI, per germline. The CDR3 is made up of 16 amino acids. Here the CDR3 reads CASSPGWGGPVDTQYF. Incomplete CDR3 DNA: TGTGCCAGCAGTCCCGGTTGGGGGGGGCCGGTAGATACG.

The DNA read from the CDR3 is TGTGCCAGCTCACCCAGGCTTCTCCCTGGT. Translating gives CASSPRLLPG. The whole CDR3 protein reads CASSPRLLPGQYF. V gene TRBV18 combines with J gene TRBJ2-4; D not resolved. Read sequence stops 3 residues before the CDR3 end, and the germline J gene provides the missing end. The germline gives CDR1 KGHSH, CDR2 LQKENI. This CDR3 has 13 residues.